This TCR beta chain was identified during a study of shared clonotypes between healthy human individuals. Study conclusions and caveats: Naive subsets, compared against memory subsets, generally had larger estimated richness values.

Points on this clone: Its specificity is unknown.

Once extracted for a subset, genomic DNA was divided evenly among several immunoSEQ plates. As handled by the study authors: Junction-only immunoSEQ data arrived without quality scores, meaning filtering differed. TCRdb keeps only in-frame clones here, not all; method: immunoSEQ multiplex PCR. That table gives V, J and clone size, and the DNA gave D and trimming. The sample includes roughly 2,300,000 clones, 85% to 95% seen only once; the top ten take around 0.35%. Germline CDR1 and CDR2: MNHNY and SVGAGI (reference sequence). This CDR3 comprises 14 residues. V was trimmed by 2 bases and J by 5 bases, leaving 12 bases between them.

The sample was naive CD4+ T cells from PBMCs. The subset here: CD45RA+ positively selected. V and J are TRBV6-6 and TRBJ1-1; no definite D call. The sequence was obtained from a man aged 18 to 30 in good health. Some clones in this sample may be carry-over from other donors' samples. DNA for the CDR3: TGTGCCAGCAGTTACCGACAATTCCAAACTGAAGCTTTCTTT. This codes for CASSYRQFQTEAFF.